Below are 15 T cell receptor beta chains sequenced from a single sample in a study of cytotoxic CD8 clonotypes in ibrutinib-treated CLL. Measured with immunoSEQ multiplex PCR; TCRdb has only the in-frame clones, and not every one. The table records fewer than 35,000 clones, approximately 85% of them present only once. The source material was PBMCs, sampled after 24 months of ibrutinib treatment. Receptor source: a human donor with chronic lymphocytic leukemia.

This rearrangement joins TRBV7-3 to TRBJ2-3; 10 bases match TRBD2. The CDR3 is 15 residues long. After removal of 5 bases from V and 2 bases from J, the junction contained 4 bases not matched to a gene. Per the germline V gene, CDR1 is SGHTA and CDR2 is FQGTGA. The CDR3 is CASSRGLAATDTQYF. The CDR3 nucleotides read TGTGCCAGCAGCCGAGGACTAGCGGCCACAGATACGCAGTATTTT.

The chain is built from TRBV19 and TRBJ1-2; TRBD1 matches at 7 bases. The CDR3 has 15 residues. Germline CDR1 is LNHDA and CDR2 is SQIVND (reference sequence). V was pared by 4 bases and J by 6 bases, with 11 bases of the junction left unmatched. The CDR3 DNA sequence: TGTGCCAGTAGTACGGGGACAGCGGCTCGGGATGGCTACACCTTC. It codes for CASSTGTAARDGYTF.

There are a few counts of this clone. This chain joins TRBV4-1 and TRBJ1-5, with TRBD1 matching over 8 bases. V trimming: 6 bases; J trimming: 1 base; junction bases outside the gene matches: 2. Germline CDR1 is MGHRA and CDR2 is YSYEKL. This CDR3 region has 14 residues. CDR3 region: CASSRQGSNQPQHF. The CDR3 region has the DNA TGCGCCAGCAGTAGACAGGGGAGCAATCAGCCCCAGCATTTT.

The V and J genes are TRBV9 and TRBJ1-1; possibly TRBD1 for D (5 bases). Germline V lookup: CDR1 SGDLS, CDR2 YYNGEE. Between the trimmed V and J ends, which lost 3 bases and 1 base, there was a span of 13 bases. The CDR3 runs to 15 residues. CDR3 region: CASSDSEGQNTEAFF. The CDR3 DNA follows: TGTGCCAGCAGCGACTCGGAAGGACAGAACACTGAAGCTTTCTTT.

The chain has TRBV5-1 and TRBJ2-3, with 7 bases aligning to TRBD2. Germline CDR1 reads SGHRS; CDR2 reads YFSETQ. This CDR3 is built from 13 residues. V lost 4 bases to trimming and J lost 3 bases; unmatched junction nucleotides: 2. The CDR3 nucleotides are TGCGCCAGCAGCCTGCGGGAGACAGATACGCAGTATTTT. It specifies CASSLRETDTQYF.

The chain links TRBV6-1 to TRBJ2-1; a possible D gene is TRBD1 (7 bases). The CDR3 sequence is 15 residues long. CDR1 is MNHNS, CDR2 SASEGT, per germline. Trimming left V 8 bases short and J 8 bases short, with 22 bases between. The DNA for the CDR3 is TGTGCCAGCGCAGGGGGGCCGGGGTTGTACGATGAGCAGTTCTTC. As protein: CASAGGPGLYDEQFF.

The CDR3 protein is CASSPNHDSPLHF. Here the CDR3 DNA reads TGTGCCAGCAGTCCCAACCACGATTCACCCCTCCACTTT. J is TRBJ1-6 and V is TRBV27, with D unclear. This CDR3 is built from 13 residues. Germline CDR1 reads MNHEY; CDR2 reads SMNVEV (reference sequence). The ends were cut back, 5 bases at V and 8 bases at J, with 10 bases in the middle.

The chain joins TRBV11-2 to TRBJ2-5; D unclear. V was cut by 0 bases and J by 6 bases, with 11 bases left in between. Germline lookup yields CDR1 SGHAT and CDR2 FQNNGV. The CDR3 spans 14 residues. The CDR3 nucleotides read TGTGCCAGCAGCTTAGATTATTCCATACAGACCCAGTACTTC. It codes for CASSLDYSIQTQYF.

This chain joins TRBV6-1 and TRBJ2-7; D remains ambiguous. Per germline, CDR1 MNHNS and CDR2 SASEGT. V lost 5 bases, J lost 3 bases, and 11 bases lay in between. The CDR3 covers 13 residues. The CDR3 spells CASSPDGYYEQYF. CDR3 in DNA: TGTGCCAGCAGTCCCGACGGCTACTACGAGCAGTACTTC.

This rearrangement joins TRBV28 to TRBJ1-6; possible D gene TRBD1, 6 bases. This CDR3 contains 16 residues. V lost 5 bases and J lost 5, with 16 bases in between. Germline V CDR1 and CDR2: MDHEN, SYDVKM. Here the CDR3 reads CASSIDRRPHNSPLHF. DNA of the CDR3: TGTGCCAGCAGTATCGACAGGAGACCACATAATTCACCCCTCCACTTT. Complete variable domain (other parts from reference TRBV28 and TRBJ1-6): DVKVTQSSRYLVKRTGEKVFLECVQDMDHENMFWYRQDPGLGLRLIYFSYDVKMKEKGDIPEGYSVSREKKERFSLILESASTNQTSMYLCASSIDRRPHNSPLHFGNGTRLTVT.

This clone is deemed medium-sized. The J gene is TRBJ2-7, the V gene TRBV19; a possible D gene is TRBD1 (6 bases). The V end lost 5 bases, the J end lost 3 bases, and 11 bases lay between the germline ends. The CDR3 spans 13 residues. Germline CDR1 reads LNHDA; CDR2 reads SQIVND (reference sequence). The CDR3: CASSQGHLYEQYF. CDR3 bases: TGTGCCAGTAGTCAGGGACACCTCTACGAGCAGTACTTC.

The J gene is TRBJ1-1, the V gene TRBV28, with 9 bases fitting TRBD1. This CDR3 region has 18 residues. Germline V gene data show CDR1 as MDHEN and CDR2 as SYDVKM. The junction had 14 bases not matched to a gene; V was cut back by 2 bases and J by 4 bases. As DNA, the CDR3 is TGTGCCAGCAGTTTACGGGGACAGGGAAGTCTTTATGCCACTGAAGCTTTCTTT. Its protein product is CASSLRGQGSLYATEAFF.

This chain joins TRBV19 and TRBJ2-5; D might be TRBD2 (6 bases). The germline gives CDR1 LNHDA, CDR2 SQIVND (reference sequence). Between the trimmed V and J ends, which lost 10 bases and 0 bases, there was a span of 15 bases. The CDR3 spans 14 residues. The CDR3: CATTRGGYQETQYF. The CDR3 DNA sequence: TGTGCCACAACTCGCGGAGGGTACCAAGAGACCCAGTACTTC.

This clone was recorded only once. The chain carries TRBV7-3 and TRBJ2-3, with D perhaps assigned TRBD1 or TRBD2 (5 bases each). V was shortened by 1 base and J by 4 bases, with 6 bases between the two germline ends. Germline CDR1 reads SGHTA; CDR2 reads FQGTGA. The CDR3 has 13 amino acids. CDR3 protein: CASSLMGADTQYF. DNA of the CDR3: TGTGCCAGCAGCTTAATGGGGGCAGATACGCAGTATTTT.

The chain combines TRBV23-1 with TRBJ2-5; D is unresolved. TRBV23-1 qualifies as an ORF whose function is uncertain. CDR3 size: 14 residues. The V gene lost 0 bases and the J gene lost 9 bases, with 14 bases spanning the gap. CDR3 region: CASSQSPIWVAQYF. The CDR3 DNA reads TGCGCCAGCAGTCAATCGCCTATCTGGGTTGCCCAGTACTTC.